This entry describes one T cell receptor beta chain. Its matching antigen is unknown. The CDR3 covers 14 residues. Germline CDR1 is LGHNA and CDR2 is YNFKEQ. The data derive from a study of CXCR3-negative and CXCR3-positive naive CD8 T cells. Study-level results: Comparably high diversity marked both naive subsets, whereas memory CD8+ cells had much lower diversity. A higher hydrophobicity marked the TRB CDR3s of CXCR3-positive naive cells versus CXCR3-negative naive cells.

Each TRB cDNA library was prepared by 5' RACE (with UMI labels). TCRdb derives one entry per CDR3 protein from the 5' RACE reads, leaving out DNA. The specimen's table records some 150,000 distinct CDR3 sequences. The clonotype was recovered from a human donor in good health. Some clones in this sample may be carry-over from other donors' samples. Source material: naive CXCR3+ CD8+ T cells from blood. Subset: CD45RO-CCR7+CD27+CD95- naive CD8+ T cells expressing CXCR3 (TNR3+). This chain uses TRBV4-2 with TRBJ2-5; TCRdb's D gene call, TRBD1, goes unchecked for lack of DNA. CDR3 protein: CASSHTGLQETQYF.